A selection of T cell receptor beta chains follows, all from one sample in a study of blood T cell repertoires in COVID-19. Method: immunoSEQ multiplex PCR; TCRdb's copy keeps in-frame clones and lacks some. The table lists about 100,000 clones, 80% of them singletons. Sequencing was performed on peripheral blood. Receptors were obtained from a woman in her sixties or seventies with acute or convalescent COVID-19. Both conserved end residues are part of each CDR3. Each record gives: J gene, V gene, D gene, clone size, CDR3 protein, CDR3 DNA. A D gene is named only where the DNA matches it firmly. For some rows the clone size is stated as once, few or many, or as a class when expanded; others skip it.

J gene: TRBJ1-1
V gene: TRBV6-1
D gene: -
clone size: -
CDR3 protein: CASSELPNSNTEAFF
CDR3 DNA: TGTGCCAGCAGTGAATTACCCAACTCGAACACTGAAGCTTTCTTT

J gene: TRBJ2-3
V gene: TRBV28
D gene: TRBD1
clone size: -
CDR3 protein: CASRGDRAGTDTQYF
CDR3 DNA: TGTGCCAGCAGAGGCGACAGGGCCGGCACAGATACGCAGTATTTT

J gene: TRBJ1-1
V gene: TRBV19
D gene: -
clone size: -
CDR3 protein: CASRQGGPMNTEAFF
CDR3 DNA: TGTGCCAGTAGGCAAGGGGGACCGATGAACACTGAAGCTTTCTTT

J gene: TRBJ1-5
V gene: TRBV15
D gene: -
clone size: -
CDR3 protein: CATSSLIFGTGGNQPQHF
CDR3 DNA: TGTGCCACCAGCAGTCTTATTTTCGGGACCGGGGGTAATCAGCCCCAGCATTTT

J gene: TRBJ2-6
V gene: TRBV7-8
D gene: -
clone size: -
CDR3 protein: CASSPGSSGANVLTF
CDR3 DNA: TGTGCCAGCAGCCCGGGGAGCTCTGGGGCCAACGTCCTGACTTTC

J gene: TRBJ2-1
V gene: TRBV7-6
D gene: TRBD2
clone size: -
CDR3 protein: CASSLGPLAGHDNEQFF
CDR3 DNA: TGTGCCAGCAGCTTAGGCCCCCTAGCGGGCCATGACAATGAGCAGTTCTTC

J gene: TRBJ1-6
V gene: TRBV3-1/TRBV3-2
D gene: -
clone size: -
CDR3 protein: CASSQAGGNSPLHF
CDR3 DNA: TGTGCCAGCAGCCAAGCGGGGGGTAATTCACCCCTCCACTTT

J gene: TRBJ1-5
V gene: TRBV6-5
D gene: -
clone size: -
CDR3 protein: CASSEGDQPQHF
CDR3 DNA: TGTGCCAGCAGCGAGGGTGATCAGCCCCAGCATTTT

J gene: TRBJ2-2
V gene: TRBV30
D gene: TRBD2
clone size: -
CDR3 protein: CAWSAPGGGWYTGELFF
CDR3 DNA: TGTGCCTGGAGTGCCCCGGGGGGGGGCTGGTACACCGGGGAGCTGTTTTTT

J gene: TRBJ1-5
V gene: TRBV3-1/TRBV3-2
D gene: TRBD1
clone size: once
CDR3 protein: CASSRTTGGDQPQHF
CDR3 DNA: TGTGCCAGCAGCCGAACGACAGGGGGGGATCAGCCCCAGCATTTT

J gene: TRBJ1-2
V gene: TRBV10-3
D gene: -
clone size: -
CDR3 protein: CAITPSENYGYTF
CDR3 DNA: TGTGCCATCACTCCCAGCGAGAACTATGGCTACACCTTC

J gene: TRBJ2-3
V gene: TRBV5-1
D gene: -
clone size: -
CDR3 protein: CASSFSGGDRDTQYF
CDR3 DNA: TGCGCCAGCAGCTTTTCGGGCGGGGATCGGGATACGCAGTATTTT

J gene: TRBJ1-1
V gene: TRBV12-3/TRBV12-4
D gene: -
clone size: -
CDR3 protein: CASSLTGNTEAFF
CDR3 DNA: TGTGCCAGCAGCCTTACAGGGAACACTGAAGCTTTCTTT

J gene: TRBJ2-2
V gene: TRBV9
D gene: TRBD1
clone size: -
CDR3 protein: CASSPTGPVELFF
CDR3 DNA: TGTGCCAGCAGCCCGACAGGGCCGGTGGAGCTGTTTTTT

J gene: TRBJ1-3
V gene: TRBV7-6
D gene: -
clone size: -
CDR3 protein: CASSLGAGSGNTIYF
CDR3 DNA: TGTGCCAGCAGCTTAGGGGCAGGCTCTGGAAACACCATATATTTT

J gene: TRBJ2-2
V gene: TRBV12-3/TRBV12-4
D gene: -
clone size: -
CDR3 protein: CASSRGETGELFF
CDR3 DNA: TGTGCCAGCAGCAGGGGAGAGACGGGGGAGCTGTTTTTT

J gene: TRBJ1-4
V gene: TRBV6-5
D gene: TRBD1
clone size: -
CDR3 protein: CASSYSWDSNEKLFF
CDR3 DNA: TGTGCCAGCAGTTACTCTTGGGACAGTAATGAAAAACTGTTTTTT

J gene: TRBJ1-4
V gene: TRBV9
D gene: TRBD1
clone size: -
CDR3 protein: CASSVNRGATNEKLFF
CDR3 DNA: TGTGCCAGCAGCGTGAACAGGGGAGCAACTAATGAAAAACTGTTTTTT

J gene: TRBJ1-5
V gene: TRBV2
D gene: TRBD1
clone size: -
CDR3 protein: CASSLDRVDQPQHF
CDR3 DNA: TGTGCCAGCAGTCTGGACAGGGTGGATCAGCCCCAGCATTTT

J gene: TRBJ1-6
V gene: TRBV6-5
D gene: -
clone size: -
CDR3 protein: CASIRGQRSPLHF
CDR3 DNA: TGTGCCAGCATTAGGGGCCAGCGTTCACCCCTCCACTTT

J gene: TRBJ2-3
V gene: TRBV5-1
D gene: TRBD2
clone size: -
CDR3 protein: CASSLLAGGTDTQYF
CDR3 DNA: TGCGCCAGCAGCTTACTAGCGGGGGGCACAGATACGCAGTATTTT

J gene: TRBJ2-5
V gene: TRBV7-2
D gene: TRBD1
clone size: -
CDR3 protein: CASSLGRDRGYF
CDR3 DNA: TGTGCCAGCAGCTTAGGTCGGGACAGGGGGTACTTC

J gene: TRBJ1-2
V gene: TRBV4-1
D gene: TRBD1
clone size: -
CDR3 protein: CASSQGGQVFGYTF
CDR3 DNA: TGCGCCAGCAGCCAAGGAGGACAGGTTTTTGGCTACACCTTC

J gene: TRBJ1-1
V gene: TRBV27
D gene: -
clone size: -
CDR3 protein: CASSLGRGRDMNTEAFF
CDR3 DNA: TGTGCCAGCAGCCTGGGGAGGGGCAGGGACATGAACACTGAAGCTTTCTTT

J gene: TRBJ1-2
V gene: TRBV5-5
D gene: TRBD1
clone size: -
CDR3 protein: CASSSTGVGGYTF
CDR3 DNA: TGTGCCAGCAGCTCAACAGGGGTAGGTGGCTACACCTTC

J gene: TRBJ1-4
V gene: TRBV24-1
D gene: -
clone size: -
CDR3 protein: CATSDPGGGKLFF
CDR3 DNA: TGTGCCACCAGTGATCCGGGGGGAGGAAAACTGTTTTTT

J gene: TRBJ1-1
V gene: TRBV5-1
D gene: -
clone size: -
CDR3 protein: CASSLSPPVPDTEAFF
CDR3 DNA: TGCGCCAGCAGCTTGAGCCCCCCGGTTCCGGACACTGAAGCTTTCTTT

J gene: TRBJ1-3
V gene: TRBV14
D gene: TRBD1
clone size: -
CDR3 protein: CASSHKPRNPGTGGISGNTIYF
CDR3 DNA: TGTGCCAGCAGCCATAAACCCCGTAATCCTGGGACAGGGGGGATTTCTGGAAACACCATATATTTT

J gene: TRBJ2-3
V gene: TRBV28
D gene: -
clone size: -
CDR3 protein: CASRSGDSTDTQYF
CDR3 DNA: TGTGCCAGCAGATCTGGGGACTCCACAGATACGCAGTATTTT

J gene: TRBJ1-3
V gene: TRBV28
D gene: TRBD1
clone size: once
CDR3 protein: CASSTGVSGNTIYF
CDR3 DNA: TGTGCCAGCAGTACAGGGGTCTCTGGAAACACCATATATTTT

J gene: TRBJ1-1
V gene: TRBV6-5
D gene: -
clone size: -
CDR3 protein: CASSDRWGNTEAFF
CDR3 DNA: TGTGCCAGCAGCGACAGGTGGGGGAACACTGAAGCTTTCTTT

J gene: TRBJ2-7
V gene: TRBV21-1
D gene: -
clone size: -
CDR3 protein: CASSKNAGRYEQYF
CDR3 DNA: TGTGCCAGCAGCAAGAATGCAGGGCGCTACGAGCAGTACTTC

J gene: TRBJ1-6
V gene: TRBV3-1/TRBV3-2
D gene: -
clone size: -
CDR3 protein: CASSLRGGGSPLHF
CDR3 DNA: TGTGCCAGCAGCCTTCGCGGGGGCGGGTCACCCCTCCACTTT

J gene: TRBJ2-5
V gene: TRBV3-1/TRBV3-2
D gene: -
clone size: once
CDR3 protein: CASRRDMTETQYF
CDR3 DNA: TGTGCCAGCAGGAGGGACATGACCGAGACCCAGTACTTC

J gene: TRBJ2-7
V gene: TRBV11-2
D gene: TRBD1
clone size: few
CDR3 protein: CASTLDRGGPYEQYF
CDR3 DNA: TGTGCCAGCACCCTCGACAGGGGAGGACCCTACGAGCAGTACTTC

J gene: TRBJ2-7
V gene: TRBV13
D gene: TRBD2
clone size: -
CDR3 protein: CASSPNLSGGFSYEQYF
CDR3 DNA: TGTGCCAGCAGCCCAAACCTAAGCGGGGGGTTCTCCTACGAGCAGTACTTC

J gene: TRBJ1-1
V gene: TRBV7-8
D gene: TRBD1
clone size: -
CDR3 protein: CASSRREQGAGPYGTEAFF
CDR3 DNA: TGTGCCAGCAGCCGACGAGAACAGGGGGCGGGTCCTTATGGCACTGAAGCTTTCTTT

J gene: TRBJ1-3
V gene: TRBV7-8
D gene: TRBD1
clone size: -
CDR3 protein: CASSLVTGDLRNTIYF
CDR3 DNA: TGTGCCAGCAGCCTCGTGACAGGGGATTTGCGAAACACCATATATTTT

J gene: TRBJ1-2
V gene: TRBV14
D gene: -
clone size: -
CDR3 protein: CASSREYRGGYTF
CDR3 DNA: TGTGCCAGCAGCCGAGAGTACCGGGGTGGCTACACCTTC

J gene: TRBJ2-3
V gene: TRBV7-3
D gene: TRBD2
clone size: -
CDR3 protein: CASSPQTSGAYYTQYF
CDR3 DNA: TGTGCCAGCAGCCCCCAGACTAGCGGGGCTTATTATACGCAGTATTTT

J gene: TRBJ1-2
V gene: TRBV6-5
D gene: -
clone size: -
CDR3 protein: CASRKTATNYGYTF
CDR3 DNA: TGTGCCAGCAGAAAGACAGCCACTAACTATGGCTACACCTTC

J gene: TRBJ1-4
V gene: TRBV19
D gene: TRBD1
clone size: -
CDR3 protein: CASRNRGGTNEKLFF
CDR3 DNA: TGTGCCAGTAGGAACAGGGGAGGAACTAATGAAAAACTGTTTTTT

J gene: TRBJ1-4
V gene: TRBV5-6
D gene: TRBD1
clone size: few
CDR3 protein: CASSLLQGAVTNEKLFF
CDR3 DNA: TGTGCCAGCAGCTTGTTACAGGGGGCGGTCACTAATGAAAAACTGTTTTTT

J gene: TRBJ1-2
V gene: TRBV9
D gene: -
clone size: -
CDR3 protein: CASSQESGVTYTF
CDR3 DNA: TGTGCCAGCAGCCAAGAATCGGGGGTTACCTACACCTTC

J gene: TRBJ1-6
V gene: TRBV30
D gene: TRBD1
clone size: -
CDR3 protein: CAASRTGNSPLHF
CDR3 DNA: TGTGCCGCTTCTAGGACAGGGAATTCACCCCTCCACTTT

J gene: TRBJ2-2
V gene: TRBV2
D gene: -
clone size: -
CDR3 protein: CASRANSENTGELFF
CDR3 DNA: TGTGCCAGCAGAGCCAATAGCGAGAACACCGGGGAGCTGTTTTTT

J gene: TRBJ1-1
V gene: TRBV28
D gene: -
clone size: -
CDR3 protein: CASSTESVREAFF
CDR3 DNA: TGTGCCAGCAGTACGGAATCGGTGCGGGAAGCTTTCTTT

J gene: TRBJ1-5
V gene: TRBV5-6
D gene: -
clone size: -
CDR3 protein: CASSLGQTNQPQHF
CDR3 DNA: TGTGCCAGCAGCTTGGGACAGACGAATCAGCCCCAGCATTTT

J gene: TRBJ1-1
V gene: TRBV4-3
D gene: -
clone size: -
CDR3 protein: CASSQDRGFTEAFF
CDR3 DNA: TGCGCCAGCAGCCAAGACAGGGGTTTCACTGAAGCTTTCTTT